This T cell receptor (beta chain) appears in the sequencing data of a study of shared T cell receptors in the human thymus. Method: immunoSEQ multiplex PCR; TCRdb's copy keeps in-frame clones and lacks some. The sample holds approximately 760,000 clones, around 85% seen once. Trimming removed 3 bases at V and 3 bases at J, with 18 bases between. The CDR3 has 17 amino acids. Germline CDR1 reads LGHNA; CDR2 reads YNFKEQ. A further study also used this sample, focusing on human thymus T cells. This second study notes: Donors were healthy Finnish infants having corrective surgery for congenital heart defects. Resections from corrective heart surgery provided thymus tissue. Unrelated people showed highly overlapping thymic repertoires, related research reported.

The sequencing input was thymocytes. The chain joins TRBV4-2 to TRBJ2-1, with D possibly being TRBD1 (5 bases). The TCR was taken from a girl under three years old with a congenital heart defect. The CDR3 region has the DNA TGTGCCAGCAGCCATAGAGATGGGGCTACCTTCTACAATGAGCAGTTCTTC. This sequence encodes CASSHRDGATFYNEQFF.